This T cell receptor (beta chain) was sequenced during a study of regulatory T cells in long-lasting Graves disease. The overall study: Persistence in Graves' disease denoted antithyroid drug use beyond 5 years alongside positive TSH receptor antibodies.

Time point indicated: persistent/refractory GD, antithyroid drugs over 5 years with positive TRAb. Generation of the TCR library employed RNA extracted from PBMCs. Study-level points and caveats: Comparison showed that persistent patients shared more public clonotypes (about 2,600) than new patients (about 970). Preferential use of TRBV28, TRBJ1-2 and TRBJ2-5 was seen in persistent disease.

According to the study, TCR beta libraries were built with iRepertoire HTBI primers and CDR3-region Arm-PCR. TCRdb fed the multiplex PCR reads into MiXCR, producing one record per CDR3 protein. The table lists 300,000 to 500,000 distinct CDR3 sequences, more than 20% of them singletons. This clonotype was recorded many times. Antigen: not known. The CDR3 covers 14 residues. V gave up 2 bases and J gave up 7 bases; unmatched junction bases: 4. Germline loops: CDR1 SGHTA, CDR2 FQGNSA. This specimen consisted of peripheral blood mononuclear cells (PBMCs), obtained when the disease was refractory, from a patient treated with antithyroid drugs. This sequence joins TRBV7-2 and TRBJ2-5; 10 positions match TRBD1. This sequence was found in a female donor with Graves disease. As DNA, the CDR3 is TGTGCCAGCAGCTTAAAGGGACAGGGGTTGACCCAGTACTTC. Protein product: CASSLKGQGLTQYF.